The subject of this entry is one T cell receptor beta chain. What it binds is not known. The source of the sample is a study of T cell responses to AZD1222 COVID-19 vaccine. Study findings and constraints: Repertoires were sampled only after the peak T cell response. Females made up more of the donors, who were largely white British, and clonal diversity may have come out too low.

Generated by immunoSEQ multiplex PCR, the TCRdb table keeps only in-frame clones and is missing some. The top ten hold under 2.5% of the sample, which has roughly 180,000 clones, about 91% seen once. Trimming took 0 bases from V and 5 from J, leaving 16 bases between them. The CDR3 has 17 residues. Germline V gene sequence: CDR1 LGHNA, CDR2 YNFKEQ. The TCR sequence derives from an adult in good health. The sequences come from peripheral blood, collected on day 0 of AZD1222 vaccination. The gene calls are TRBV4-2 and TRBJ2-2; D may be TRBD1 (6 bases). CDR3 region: CASSQDLVGRGTGELFF. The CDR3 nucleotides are TGTGCCAGCAGCCAAGATCTTGTGGGAAGGGGGACCGGGGAGCTGTTTTTT.